The rows below give T cell receptor beta chains drawn from one sample of a study of cytomegalovirus exposure and HLA in healthy donors. Repertoires were generated with immunoSEQ multiplex PCR, while TCRdb's copy carries only in-frame clones and drops some. This table holds approximately 92,000 clones, about 84% found once. The sample taken for sequencing was PBMCs. The receptors here all came from a girl aged 2 to 9 in good health and CMV-seropositive. Both conserved end residues are part of each CDR3. D genes are given only for firm matches. Only part of the rows carry a size: once, few, many, or a class if the clone is expanded.

>15|.|TRBD2|TRBJ2-2|TRBV9
TGTGCCAGCAGCGTAGGGACTAGCGACACCGGGGAGCTGTTTTTT
CASSVGTSDTGELFF
>10|.|.|TRBJ2-1|TRBV20-1
TGCAGTGCCAAGGAGGGGGGGCTAATCTTC
CSAKEGGLIF
>14|.|.|TRBJ1-1|TRBV2
TGTGCCAGCAGTGTTCGGGGGGCGAACACTGAAGCTTTCTTT
CASSVRGANTEAFF
>12|.|.|TRBJ2-7|TRBV7-2
TGTGCCAGCAGCACGGACAGCTACGAGCAGTACTTC
CASSTDSYEQYF
>15|.|.|TRBJ1-2|TRBV6-1
TGTGCCAGCAGTGAACTTTTGGCAGGCTTTTCCGGCTACACCTTC
CASSELLAGFSGYTF
>14|.|.|TRBJ2-1|TRBV25-1
TGTGCCAGCAGACAAGCGGGTACCTACAATGAGCAGTTCTTC
CASRQAGTYNEQFF
>17|.|TRBD2|TRBJ2-1|TRBV30
TGTGCCTGGAGTGTAAGTTCTAGCGGGAGTATACCCAATGAGCAGTTCTTC
CAWSVSSSGSIPNEQFF
>14|.|.|TRBJ2-7|TRBV27
TGTGCCAGCAGTTTATCGAACCAGGCCTACGAGCAGTACTTC
CASSLSNQAYEQYF
>14|.|TRBD1|TRBJ1-2|TRBV27
TGTGCCAGCAGTTTATACAGGGGAGACTATGGCTACACCTTC
CASSLYRGDYGYTF
>14|.|.|TRBJ2-3|TRBV6-4
TGTGCCAGCAGTGACTCGAGTCGGGGTCTCACGCAGTATTTT
CASSDSSRGLTQYF
>14|.|TRBD1|TRBJ2-1|TRBV29-1
TGCAGCGTCTCACAGGGGGTCTCGCAGAATGAGCAGTTCTTC
CSVSQGVSQNEQFF
>16|.|TRBD2|TRBJ2-3|TRBV7-8
TGTGCCAGCAGCTTAGCGGGCGGGAGTGGGACAGATACGCAGTATTTT
CASSLAGGSGTDTQYF
>12|.|.|TRBJ2-7|TRBV10-1
TGCGCCAGCAGTGAGGAACCTGCGAAGCAGTACTTC
CASSEEPAKQYF
>14|.|.|TRBJ2-7|TRBV29-1
TGCAGCGTTGAATTACAGGGAAGGTCCTACGAGCAGTACTTC
CSVELQGRSYEQYF
>12|.|.|TRBJ1-1|TRBV29-1
TGCAGCGTTGTAAGGGGAAACACTGAAGCTTTCTTT
CSVVRGNTEAFF
>12|.|.|TRBJ1-2|TRBV9
TGTGCCAGCAGCGTATGGGGAGGTGGCTACACCTTC
CASSVWGGGYTF
>13|once|.|TRBJ2-1|TRBV30
TGTGCCTGGACGGAGACAACAGGGAATGAGCAGTTCTTC
CAWTETTGNEQFF
>13|.|.|TRBJ2-1|TRBV9
TGTGCCAGCAGCCTAATTACCGGGAATGAGCAGTTCTTC
CASSLITGNEQFF
>16|once|TRBD2|TRBJ2-1|TRBV6-6
TGTGCCAGCAGTGTCCTTCACGGGGGGTCCTACAATGAGCAGTTCTTC
CASSVLHGGSYNEQFF
>14|.|TRBD2|TRBJ2-7|TRBV27
TGTGCCAGCAGTTTTCGAGCGGGGATCGGTGAGCAGTACTTC
CASSFRAGIGEQYF
>13|.|.|TRBJ1-2|TRBV30
TGTGCCTGCGAGGGCGGGGACCGCGAGGGCTACACCTTC
CACEGGDREGYTF
>16|.|TRBD2|TRBJ2-1|TRBV29-1
TGCAGCGCCTCGGCTAGCGGGAGGAGCCTAGACAATGAGCAGTTCTTC
CSASASGRSLDNEQFF
>14|once|TRBD2|TRBJ2-7|TRBV28
TGTGCCAGCACCCCAGCAGCGGGAGGTTACGAGCAGTACTTC
CASTPAAGGYEQYF
>14|few|TRBD2|TRBJ2-7|TRBV19
TGTGCCAGTAGTACTAGCGGGGGCTCCTACGAGCAGTACTTC
CASSTSGGSYEQYF
>13|.|.|TRBJ1-1|TRBV5-1
TGCGCCAGCAGCACGGGACACCGGACTGAAGCTTTCTTT
CASSTGHRTEAFF
>15|.|TRBD2|TRBJ2-1|TRBV4-2
TGTGCCAGCAGCCACGGGACTAGCTCCCACAATGAGCAGTTCTTC
CASSHGTSSHNEQFF
>15|.|.|TRBJ2-6|TRBV6-5
TGTGCCAGTCACGAACAGGTTCCTGGGGCCAACGTCCTGACTTTC
CASHEQVPGANVLTF
>13|.|.|TRBJ2-7|TRBV5-1
TGCGCCAGCAGCTTGGATCAGGGCTACGAGCAGTACTTC
CASSLDQGYEQYF
>14|.|.|TRBJ2-7|TRBV2
TGTGCCAGCAGTGAACAGGGACTGGCCTACGAGCAGTACTTC
CASSEQGLAYEQYF
>17|few|.|TRBJ2-7|TRBV7-2
TGTGCCAGCAGCTTAGTGTTCGTGGCTAGCGCCTCCTACGAGCAGTACTTC
CASSLVFVASASYEQYF
>14|.|TRBD1|TRBJ2-7|TRBV18
TGTGCCAGCTCACACGGACAGGGGACCTACGAGCAGTACTTC
CASSHGQGTYEQYF
>16|.|TRBD2|TRBJ2-4|TRBV5-1
TGCGCCAGCAGCCAAGCCGGGACTAGATACAAAAACATTCAGTACTTC
CASSQAGTRYKNIQYF
>10|.|.|TRBJ1-5|TRBV6-1
TGTGCCAGCAGCTCTCAGCCCCAGCATTTT
CASSSQPQHF
>12|.|TRBD1|TRBJ1-1|TRBV7-9
TGTGCCAGCAGCATCGGGACAGGGGAGGTTGTTTTT
CASSIGTGEVVF
>16|.|.|TRBJ1-5|TRBV7-9
TGTGCCAGCAGCCGAAGCGCGGGGCAGGTTAGTGCGCCCCAGCATTTT
CASSRSAGQVSAPQHF
>16|once|TRBD2|TRBJ2-1|TRBV7-3
TGTGCCAGCAGCCATTTCAAGGGACTAGCGGCCAATGAGCAGTTCTTC
CASSHFKGLAANEQFF
>14|.|TRBD1|TRBJ1-5|TRBV28
TGTGCCAGCAATCAACAGGGGTGGAATCAGCCCCAGCATTTT
CASNQQGWNQPQHF
>14|once|.|TRBJ1-3|TRBV6-5
TGTGCCAGCAGTTACGCGGGGCCTGGAAACACCATATATTTT
CASSYAGPGNTIYF
>16|once|TRBD2|TRBJ2-1|TRBV28
TGTGCCAGCAGTTCACTGGAGGCGGGAGTGGGCGGTGAGCAGTTCTTC
CASSSLEAGVGGEQFF
>16|.|TRBD2|TRBJ2-7|TRBV5-1
TGCGCCAGCAGCAGGGGGGATAGCGGGATACCCCACGAGCAGTACTTC
CASSRGDSGIPHEQYF
>13|.|.|TRBJ1-1|TRBV27
TGTGCCAGCAGGGAGGGAGGGACTACTGAAGCTTTCTTT
CASREGGTTEAFF
>13|.|TRBD1|TRBJ1-2|TRBV7-2
TGTGCCAGCAGCTCGAGACAGGGATGGGGCTACACCTTC
CASSSRQGWGYTF